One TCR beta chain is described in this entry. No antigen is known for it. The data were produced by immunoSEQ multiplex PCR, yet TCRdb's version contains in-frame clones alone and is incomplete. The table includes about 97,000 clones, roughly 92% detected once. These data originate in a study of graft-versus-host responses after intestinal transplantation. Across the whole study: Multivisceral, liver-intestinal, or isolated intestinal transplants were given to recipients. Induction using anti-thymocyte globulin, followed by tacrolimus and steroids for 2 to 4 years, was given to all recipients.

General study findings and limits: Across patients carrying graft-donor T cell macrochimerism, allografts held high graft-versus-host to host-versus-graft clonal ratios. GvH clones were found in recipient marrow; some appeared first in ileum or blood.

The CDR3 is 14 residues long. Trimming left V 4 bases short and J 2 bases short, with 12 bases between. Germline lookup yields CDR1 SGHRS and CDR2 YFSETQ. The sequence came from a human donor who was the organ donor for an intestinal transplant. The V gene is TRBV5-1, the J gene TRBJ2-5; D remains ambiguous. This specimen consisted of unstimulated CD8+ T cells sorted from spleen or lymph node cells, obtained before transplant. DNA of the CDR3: TGCGCCAGCAGCCCCACATACGCACAAGAGACCCAGTACTTC. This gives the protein CASSPTYAQETQYF.